The T cell receptor (beta chain) described here comes from a study of post-analysis software for immune sequencing data. Overall study findings and caveats: About 5 TRBV segments (TRBV5-6, TRBV5-1 and TRBV20-1 among them) occurred more frequently in patients than in controls. Compared against controls, patients with multiple sclerosis displayed significantly lower normalized Chao1 diversity.

Each TCR beta cDNA library carried unique molecular identifiers. TCRdb passed the PCR reads through MiXCR, listing each CDR3 protein once. The data hold under 200,000 distinct CDR3 sequences, with about 34% observed a single time. This clonotype was recorded at least ten times. Its specificity is not known. Germline assignment: CDR1 KGHSH and CDR2 LQKENI. CDR3 length equals 17 residues. Trimming took 2 bases from V and 1 from J, leaving 17 bases between them. The V gene is TRBV18, the J gene TRBJ2-5; perhaps TRBD2 as D (5 bases). This TCR came from a girl between 10 and 17 years old with multiple sclerosis. This specimen consisted of blood, obtained after autologous hematopoietic stem cell transplantation. CDR3 nucleotides: TGTGCCAGCTCACCATTCGAGGGATTAAACTTCCAAGAGACCCAGTACTTC. Translation: CASSPFEGLNFQETQYF.